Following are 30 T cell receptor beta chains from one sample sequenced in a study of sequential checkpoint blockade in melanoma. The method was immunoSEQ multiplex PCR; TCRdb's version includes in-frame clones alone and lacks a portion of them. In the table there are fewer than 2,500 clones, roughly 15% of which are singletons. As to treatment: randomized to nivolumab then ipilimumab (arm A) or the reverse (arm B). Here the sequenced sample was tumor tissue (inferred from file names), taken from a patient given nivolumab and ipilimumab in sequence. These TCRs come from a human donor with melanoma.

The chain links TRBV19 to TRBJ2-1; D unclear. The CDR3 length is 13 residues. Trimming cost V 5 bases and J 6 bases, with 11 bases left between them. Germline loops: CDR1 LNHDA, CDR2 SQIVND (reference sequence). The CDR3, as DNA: TGTGCCAGTAGTGAAGGCCTAAGCAATGAGCAGTTCTTC. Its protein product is CASSEGLSNEQFF.

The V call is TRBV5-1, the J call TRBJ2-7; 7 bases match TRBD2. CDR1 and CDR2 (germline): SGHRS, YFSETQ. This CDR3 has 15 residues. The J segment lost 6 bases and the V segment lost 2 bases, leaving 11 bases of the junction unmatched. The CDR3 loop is CASSFRGDSSAEQYF. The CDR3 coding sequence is TGCGCCAGCAGCTTCCGGGGGGACTCGAGTGCCGAGCAGTACTTC.

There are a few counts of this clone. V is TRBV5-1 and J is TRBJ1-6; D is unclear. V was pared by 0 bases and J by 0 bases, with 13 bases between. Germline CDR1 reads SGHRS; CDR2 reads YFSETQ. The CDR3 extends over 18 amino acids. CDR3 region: CASSLDVTSSSYNSPLHF. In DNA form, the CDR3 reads TGCGCCAGCAGCTTGGATGTGACGTCGAGCTCCTATAATTCACCCCTCCACTTT. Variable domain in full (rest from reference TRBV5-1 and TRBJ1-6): KAGVTQTPRYLIKTRGQQVTLSCSPISGHRSVSWYQQTPGQGLQFLFEYFSETQRNKGNFPGRFSGRQFSNSRSEMNVSTLELGDSALYLCASSLDVTSSSYNSPLHFGNGTRLTVT.

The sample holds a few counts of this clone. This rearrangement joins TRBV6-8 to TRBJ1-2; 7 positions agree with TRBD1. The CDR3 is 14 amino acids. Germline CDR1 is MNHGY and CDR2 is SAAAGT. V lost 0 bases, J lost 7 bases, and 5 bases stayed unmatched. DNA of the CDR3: TGTGCCAGCAGTTACTCCGGACAGGCGGGTGGCTACACCTTC. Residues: CASSYSGQAGGYTF.

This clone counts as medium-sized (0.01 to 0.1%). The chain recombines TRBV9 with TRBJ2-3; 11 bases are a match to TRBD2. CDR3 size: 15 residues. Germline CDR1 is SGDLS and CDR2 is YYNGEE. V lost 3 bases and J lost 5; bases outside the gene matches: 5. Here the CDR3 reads CASSASGGRRDTQYF. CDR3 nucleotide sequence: TGTGCCAGCAGCGCTAGCGGGGGGCGAAGAGATACGCAGTATTTT. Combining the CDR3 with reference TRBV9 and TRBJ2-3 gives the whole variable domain DSGVTQTPKHLITATGQRVTLRCSPRSGDLSVYWYQQSLDQGLQFLIQYYNGEERAKGNILERFSAQQFPDLHSELNLSSLELGDSALYFCASSASGGRRDTQYFGPGTRLTVL.

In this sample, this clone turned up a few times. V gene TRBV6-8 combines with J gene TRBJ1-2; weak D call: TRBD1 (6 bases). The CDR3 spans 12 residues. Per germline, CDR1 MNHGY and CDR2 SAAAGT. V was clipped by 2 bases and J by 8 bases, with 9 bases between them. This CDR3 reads CASSYPGVGYTF. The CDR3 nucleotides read TGTGCCAGCAGTTACCCAGGGGTCGGCTACACCTTC.

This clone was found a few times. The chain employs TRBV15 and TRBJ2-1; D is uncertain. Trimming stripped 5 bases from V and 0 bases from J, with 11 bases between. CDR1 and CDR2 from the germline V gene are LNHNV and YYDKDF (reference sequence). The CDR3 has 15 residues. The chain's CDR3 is CATSPSGLSYNEQFF. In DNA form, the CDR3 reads TGTGCCACCAGCCCTTCGGGCCTCTCCTACAATGAGCAGTTCTTC.

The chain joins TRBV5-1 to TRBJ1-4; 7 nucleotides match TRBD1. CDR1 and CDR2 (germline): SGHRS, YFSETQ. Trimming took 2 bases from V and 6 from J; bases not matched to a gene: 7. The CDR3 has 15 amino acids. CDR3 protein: CASSLGAQGDEKLFF. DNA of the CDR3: TGCGCCAGCAGCTTAGGGGCCCAGGGGGATGAAAAACTGTTTTTT.

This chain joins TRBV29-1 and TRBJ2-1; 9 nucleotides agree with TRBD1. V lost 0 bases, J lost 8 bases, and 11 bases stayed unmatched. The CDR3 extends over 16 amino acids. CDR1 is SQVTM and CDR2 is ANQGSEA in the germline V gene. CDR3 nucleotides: TGCAGCGTTGAAGAGGTAGACAGGGGGACAGCCGATGAGCAGTTCTTC. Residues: CSVEEVDRGTADEQFF.

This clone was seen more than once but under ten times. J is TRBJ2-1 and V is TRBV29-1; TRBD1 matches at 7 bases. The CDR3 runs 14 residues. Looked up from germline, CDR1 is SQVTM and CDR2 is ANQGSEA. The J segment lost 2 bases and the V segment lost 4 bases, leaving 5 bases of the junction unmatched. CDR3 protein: CSVGGQLTYNEQFF. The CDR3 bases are TGCAGCGTTGGGGGACAGCTAACCTACAATGAGCAGTTCTTC.

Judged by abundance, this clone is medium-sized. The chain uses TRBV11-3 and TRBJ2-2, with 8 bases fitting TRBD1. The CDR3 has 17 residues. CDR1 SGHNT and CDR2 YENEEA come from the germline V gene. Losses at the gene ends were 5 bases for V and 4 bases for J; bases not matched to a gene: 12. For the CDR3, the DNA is TGTGCCAGCAGCCCCCTCCCGGGACAGGCGATCACCGGGGAGCTGTTTTTT. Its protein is CASSPLPGQAITGELFF.

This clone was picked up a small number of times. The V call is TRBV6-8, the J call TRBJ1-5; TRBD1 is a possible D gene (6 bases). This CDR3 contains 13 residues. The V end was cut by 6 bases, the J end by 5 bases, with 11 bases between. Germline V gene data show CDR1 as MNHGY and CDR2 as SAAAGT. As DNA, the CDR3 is TGTGCCAGCAGAATGGACAGCTATCAGCCCCAGCATTTT. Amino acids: CASRMDSYQPQHF.

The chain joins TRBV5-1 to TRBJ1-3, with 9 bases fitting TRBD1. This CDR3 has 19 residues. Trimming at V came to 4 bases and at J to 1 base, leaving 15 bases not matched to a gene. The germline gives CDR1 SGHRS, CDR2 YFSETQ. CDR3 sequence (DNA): TGCGCCAGCAGCGGCGGGACAGGGCCTGAGGCTCATTCTGGAAACACCATATATTTT. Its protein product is CASSGGTGPEAHSGNTIYF.

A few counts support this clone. The CDR3 nucleotides are TGTGCCAGCACCTCTAGCGGGGACAGCACAGATACGCAGTATTTT. This translates into CASTSSGDSTDTQYF. The V call is TRBV9, the J call TRBJ2-3; TRBD2 matches at 9 bases. This CDR3 comprises 15 residues. Germline CDR1 reads SGDLS; CDR2 reads YYNGEE. J was trimmed by 0 bases and V by 6 bases; bases with no gene match: 5.

CDR3 sequence: CATSRAILAGVSYNEQFF. The DNA of the CDR3 is TGTGCCACCAGCAGGGCAATCCTAGCGGGGGTCTCCTACAATGAGCAGTTCTTC. V gene TRBV15 combines with J gene TRBJ2-1, with 10 bases aligning to TRBD2. The CDR3 totals 18 residues. The V and J ends lost 3 bases and 0 bases, in that order; junction bases with no gene match: 8. Germline V gene lookup returns CDR1 LNHNV and CDR2 YYDKDF (reference sequence).

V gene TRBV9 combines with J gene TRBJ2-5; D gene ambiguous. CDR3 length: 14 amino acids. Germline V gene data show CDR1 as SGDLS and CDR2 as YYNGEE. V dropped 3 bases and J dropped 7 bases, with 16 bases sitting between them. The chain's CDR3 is CASSAPESVGTQYF. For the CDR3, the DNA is TGTGCCAGCAGCGCCCCGGAATCGGTGGGGACCCAGTACTTC.

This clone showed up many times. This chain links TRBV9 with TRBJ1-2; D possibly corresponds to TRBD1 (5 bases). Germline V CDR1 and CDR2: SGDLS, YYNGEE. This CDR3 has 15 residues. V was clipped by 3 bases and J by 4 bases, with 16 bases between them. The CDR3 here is CASSAGDGAGYGYTF. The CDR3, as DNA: TGTGCCAGCAGCGCTGGGGACGGCGCTGGCTATGGCTACACCTTC.

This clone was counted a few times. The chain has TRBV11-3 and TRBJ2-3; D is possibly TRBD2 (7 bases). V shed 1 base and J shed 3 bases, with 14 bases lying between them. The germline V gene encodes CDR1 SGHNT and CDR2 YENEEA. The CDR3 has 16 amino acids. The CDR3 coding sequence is TGTGCCAGCAGCTTAGTTGGGGGGGCCTGGACAGATACGCAGTATTTT. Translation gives CASSLVGGAWTDTQYF.

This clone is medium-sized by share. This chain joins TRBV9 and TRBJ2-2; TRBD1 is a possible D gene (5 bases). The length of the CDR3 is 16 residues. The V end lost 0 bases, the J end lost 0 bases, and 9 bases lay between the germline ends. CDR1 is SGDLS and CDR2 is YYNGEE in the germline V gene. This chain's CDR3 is CASSVGVTANTGELFF. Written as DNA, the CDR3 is TGTGCCAGCAGCGTAGGAGTGACAGCGAACACCGGGGAGCTGTTTTTT.

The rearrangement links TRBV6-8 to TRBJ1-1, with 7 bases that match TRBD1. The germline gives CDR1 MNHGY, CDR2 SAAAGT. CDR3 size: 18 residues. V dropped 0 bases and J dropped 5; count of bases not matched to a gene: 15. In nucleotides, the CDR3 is TGTGCCAGCAGTTACTCGAGCACAGGGGCCTCGAAAGGAACTGAAGCTTTCTTT. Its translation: CASSYSSTGASKGTEAFF.

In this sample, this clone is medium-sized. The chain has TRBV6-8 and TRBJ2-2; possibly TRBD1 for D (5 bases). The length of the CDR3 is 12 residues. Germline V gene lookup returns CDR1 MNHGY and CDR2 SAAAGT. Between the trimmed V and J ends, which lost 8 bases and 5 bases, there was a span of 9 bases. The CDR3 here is CASLQVTGELFF. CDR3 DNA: TGTGCCAGCCTACAGGTGACCGGGGAGCTGTTTTTT.

The CDR3 DNA reads as TGTGCCAGTAGTATTAGGGGAGGGTTTGGCCAAGAGACCCAGTACTTC. As protein: CASSIRGGFGQETQYF. The chain uses TRBV19 and TRBJ2-5, with 7 bases lining up with TRBD2. CDR1 LNHDA and CDR2 SQIVND come from the germline V gene (reference sequence). V lost 3 bases and J lost 1; bases outside the gene matches: 8. This CDR3 has 16 amino acids.

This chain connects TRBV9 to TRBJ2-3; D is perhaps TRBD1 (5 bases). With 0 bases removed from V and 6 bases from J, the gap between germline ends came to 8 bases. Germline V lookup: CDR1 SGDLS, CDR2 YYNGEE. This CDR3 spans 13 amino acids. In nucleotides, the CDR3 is TGTGCCAGCAGCGTAGGGGGCGACGATACGCAGTATTTT. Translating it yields CASSVGGDDTQYF.

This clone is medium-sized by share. CDR3 DNA: TGTGCCAGCAGTTACTCGGAGGAGACAGGACCTTACGAGCAGTACTTC. This encodes CASSYSEETGPYEQYF. This chain joins TRBV6-8 and TRBJ2-7; perhaps TRBD1 as D (6 bases). The CDR3 is 16 residues long. Trimming removed 0 bases at V and 4 bases at J, with 16 bases between. The germline CDR1 and CDR2 sequences are MNHGY and SAAAGT.

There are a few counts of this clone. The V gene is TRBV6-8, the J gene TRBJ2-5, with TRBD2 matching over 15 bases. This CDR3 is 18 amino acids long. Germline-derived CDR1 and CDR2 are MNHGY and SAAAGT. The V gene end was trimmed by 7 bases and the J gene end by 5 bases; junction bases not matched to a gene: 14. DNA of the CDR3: TGTGCCAGCACCTCATCACTGGGACTAGCGGGGGGATATGAGACCCAGTACTTC. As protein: CASTSSLGLAGGYETQYF.

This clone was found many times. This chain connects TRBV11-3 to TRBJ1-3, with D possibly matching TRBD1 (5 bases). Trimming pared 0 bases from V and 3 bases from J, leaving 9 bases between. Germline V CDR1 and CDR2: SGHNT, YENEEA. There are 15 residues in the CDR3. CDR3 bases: TGTGCCAGCAGCTTAGAATTCAGGGTTGGAAACACCATATATTTT. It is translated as CASSLEFRVGNTIYF.

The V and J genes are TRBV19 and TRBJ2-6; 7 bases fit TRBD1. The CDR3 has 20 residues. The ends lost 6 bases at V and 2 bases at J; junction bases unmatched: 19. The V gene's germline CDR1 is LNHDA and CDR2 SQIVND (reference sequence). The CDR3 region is CASSRRQGVYPNPGANVLTF. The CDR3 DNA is TGTGCCAGTAGCCGGAGACAGGGTGTATATCCCAACCCTGGGGCCAACGTCCTGACTTTC.

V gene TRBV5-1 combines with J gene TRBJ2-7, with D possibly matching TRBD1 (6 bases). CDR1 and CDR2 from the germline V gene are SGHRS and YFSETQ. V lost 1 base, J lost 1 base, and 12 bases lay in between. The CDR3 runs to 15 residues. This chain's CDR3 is CASSLRGQGSYEQYF. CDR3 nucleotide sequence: TGCGCCAGCAGCTTGAGGGGTCAGGGGTCCTACGAGCAGTACTTC.

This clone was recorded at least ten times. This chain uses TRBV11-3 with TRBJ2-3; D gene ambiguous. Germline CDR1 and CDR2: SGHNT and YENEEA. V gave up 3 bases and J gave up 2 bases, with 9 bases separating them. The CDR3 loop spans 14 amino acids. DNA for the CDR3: TGTGCCAGCAGCTTCGGGCAATCCACAGATACGCAGTATTTT. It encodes CASSFGQSTDTQYF.

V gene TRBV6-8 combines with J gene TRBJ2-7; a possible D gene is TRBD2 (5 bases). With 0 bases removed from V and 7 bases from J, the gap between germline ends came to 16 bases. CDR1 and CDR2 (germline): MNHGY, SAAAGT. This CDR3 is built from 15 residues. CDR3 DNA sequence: TGTGCCAGCAGTTACTCGAACCTGGGGTCGGGGGAGCAGTACTTC. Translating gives CASSYSNLGSGEQYF.